These T cell receptor beta chains were read from a single sample in a study of blood T cells in healthy people across ages. TCRdb redid the calling of the 5' RACE reads with MiXCR, one entry per CDR3 protein. Among approximately 1.5 million distinct CDR3 sequences, roughly 43% were seen once, and the ten largest hold over 3.5%. Input material: blood. These receptors originate from a woman aged 18 to 35 in good health. Both conserved end residues are part of each CDR3. A D gene is named only where the DNA matches it firmly. The size of a clone is reported for some rows only, either as once, few or many, or as a class for expanded clones.

v_gene: TRBV9; abundance: few; d_gene: -; j_gene: TRBJ2-5; CDR3aa: CASSGTPLQETQYF; CDR3nt: TGTGCCAGCAGCGGTACACCCCTCCAAGAGACCCAGTACTTC
v_gene: TRBV20-1; abundance: few; d_gene: -; j_gene: TRBJ2-1; CDR3aa: CSARDPGLVSYNEQFF; CDR3nt: TGCAGTGCTAGAGATCCTGGGCTCGTCTCCTACAATGAGCAGTTCTTC
v_gene: TRBV7-9; abundance: -; d_gene: -; j_gene: TRBJ2-1; CDR3aa: CASTPDLSYNEQFF; CDR3nt: TGTGCCAGCACCCCAGACTTATCGTACAATGAGCAGTTCTTC
v_gene: TRBV5-1; abundance: -; d_gene: -; j_gene: TRBJ2-5; CDR3aa: CASSDRGRFQETQYF; CDR3nt: TGCGCCAGCAGCGACAGAGGCAGGTTCCAAGAGACCCAGTACTTC
v_gene: TRBV12-5; abundance: -; d_gene: TRBD2; j_gene: TRBJ2-2; CDR3aa: CASGLAGLAGVEVNTGELFF; CDR3nt: TGTGCTAGTGGTCTGGCGGGACTAGCGGGAGTCGAGGTTAACACCGGGGAGCTGTTTTTT
v_gene: TRBV24-1; abundance: many; d_gene: -; j_gene: TRBJ2-1; CDR3aa: CATSDFGEVDEQFF; CDR3nt: -
v_gene: TRBV7-2; abundance: -; d_gene: -; j_gene: TRBJ1-2; CDR3aa: CASSSRWTDGYTF; CDR3nt: TGTGCCAGCAGCTCTCGCTGGACTGATGGCTACACCTTC
v_gene: TRBV27; abundance: few; d_gene: TRBD1; j_gene: TRBJ1-2; CDR3aa: CASSPLTGTGHYGYTF; CDR3nt: TGTGCCAGCAGTCCCCTGACCGGGACAGGTCACTATGGCTACACCTTC
v_gene: TRBV7-9; abundance: few; d_gene: TRBD1; j_gene: TRBJ1-1; CDR3aa: CASSATGGGRTEAFF; CDR3nt: TGTGCCAGCAGCGCGACAGGGGGCGGACGCACTGAAGCTTTCTTT
v_gene: TRBV27; abundance: -; d_gene: TRBD1; j_gene: TRBJ1-6; CDR3aa: CASSPGQGGPNNSPLHF; CDR3nt: TGTGCCAGCAGTCCGGGACAGGGTGGTCCTAATAATTCACCCCTCCACTTT
v_gene: TRBV7-9; abundance: once; d_gene: -; j_gene: TRBJ2-1; CDR3aa: CASSLAGLLPRAFYNEQFF; CDR3nt: TGTGCCAGCAGCTTAGCGGGGCTCCTACCCCGGGCCTTCTACAATGAGCAGTTCTTC
v_gene: TRBV20-1; abundance: few; d_gene: -; j_gene: TRBJ2-1; CDR3aa: CSARVPGRNEQFF; CDR3nt: TGCAGTGCTAGAGTTCCGGGAAGGAATGAGCAGTTCTTC
v_gene: TRBV15; abundance: once; d_gene: TRBD1; j_gene: TRBJ1-4; CDR3aa: CATGTGREKLFF; CDR3nt: TGTGCCACCGGGACAGGGAGAGAAAAACTGTTTTTT
v_gene: TRBV20-1; abundance: few; d_gene: -; j_gene: TRBJ2-7; CDR3aa: CSALGRYEQYF; CDR3nt: TGCAGTGCTCTAGGCCGCTACGAGCAGTACTTC
v_gene: TRBV5-1; abundance: few; d_gene: TRBD1; j_gene: TRBJ1-2; CDR3aa: CASSGQGAHGYTF; CDR3nt: TGCGCCAGCAGTGGACAGGGGGCCCATGGCTACACCTTC
v_gene: TRBV7-9; abundance: few; d_gene: TRBD1; j_gene: TRBJ1-2; CDR3aa: CASSLDRTANYGYTF; CDR3nt: TGTGCCAGCAGCCTGGACAGGACCGCTAACTATGGCTACACCTTC
v_gene: TRBV9; abundance: -; d_gene: -; j_gene: TRBJ2-4; CDR3aa: CASSVEGWDIQYF; CDR3nt: TGTGCCAGCAGCGTAGAGGGGTGGGACATTCAGTACTTC
v_gene: TRBV27; abundance: once; d_gene: TRBD2; j_gene: TRBJ2-1; CDR3aa: CASRSSGGAEQFF; CDR3nt: TGTGCCAGCAGATCTAGCGGGGGGGCCGAGCAGTTCTTC
v_gene: TRBV13; abundance: -; d_gene: -; j_gene: TRBJ2-3; CDR3aa: CASSLEPPGGRDTQYF; CDR3nt: TGTGCCAGCAGCTTGGAGCCCCCTGGGGGGAGAGATACGCAGTATTTT
v_gene: TRBV7-8; abundance: -; d_gene: -; j_gene: TRBJ2-1; CDR3aa: CASSLGGFEQFF; CDR3nt: TGTGCCAGCAGCTTAGGAGGGTTTGAGCAGTTCTTC
v_gene: TRBV21-1; abundance: once; d_gene: -; j_gene: TRBJ1-5; CDR3aa: CASSKDADSNQPQHF; CDR3nt: TGTGCCAGCAGCAAAGACGCAGATAGCAATCAGCCCCAGCATTTT
v_gene: TRBV21-1; abundance: -; d_gene: -; j_gene: TRBJ1-1; CDR3aa: CASSKGSALNTEAFF; CDR3nt: TGTGCCAGCAGCAAAGGATCAGCTCTGAACACTGAAGCTTTCTTT
v_gene: TRBV6-2/TRBV6-3; abundance: -; d_gene: TRBD2; j_gene: TRBJ2-3; CDR3aa: CASRRGTSGRKPQYF; CDR3nt: TGTGCCAGCAGACGCGGGACTAGCGGGAGGAAGCCGCAGTATTTT
v_gene: TRBV20-1; abundance: -; d_gene: TRBD1; j_gene: TRBJ2-7; CDR3aa: CSARDSRDRASFGDYEQYF; CDR3nt: TGCAGTGCTAGAGACAGCCGGGACAGGGCCTCTTTTGGGGATTACGAGCAGTACTTC
v_gene: TRBV9; abundance: -; d_gene: -; j_gene: TRBJ1-3; CDR3aa: CASSPGSSPGNTIYF; CDR3nt: TGTGCCAGCAGCCCGGGCAGTTCCCCTGGAAACACCATATATTTT
v_gene: TRBV3-1; abundance: -; d_gene: -; j_gene: TRBJ2-7; CDR3aa: CASSHLASGSVEQYF; CDR3nt: TGTGCCAGCAGCCACCTGGCTAGTGGGAGTGTTGAGCAGTACTTC
v_gene: TRBV29-1; abundance: -; d_gene: -; j_gene: TRBJ2-3; CDR3aa: CSVQRTDTQYF; CDR3nt: TGCAGCGTCCAGAGAACAGATACGCAGTATTTT
v_gene: TRBV12-3/TRBV12-4; abundance: many; d_gene: -; j_gene: TRBJ2-1; CDR3aa: CASSRPSSYNEQFF; CDR3nt: TGTGCCAGCAGCCGCCCCAGCTCCTACAATGAGCAGTTCTTC
v_gene: TRBV20-1; abundance: -; d_gene: -; j_gene: TRBJ2-1; CDR3aa: CREGGSYNEQFF; CDR3nt: TGCAGGGAGGGTGGCTCCTACAATGAGCAGTTCTTC
v_gene: TRBV7-9; abundance: few; d_gene: TRBD1; j_gene: TRBJ2-7; CDR3aa: CASSFSGQGDYEQYF; CDR3nt: TGTGCCAGCAGCTTTTCAGGACAGGGCGACTACGAGCAGTACTTC
v_gene: TRBV12-3/TRBV12-4; abundance: many; d_gene: TRBD2; j_gene: TRBJ2-7; CDR3aa: CASSSRLAGDPYEQYF; CDR3nt: TGTGCCAGCAGCTCAAGACTAGCGGGGGATCCCTACGAGCAGTACTTC
v_gene: TRBV5-5; abundance: -; d_gene: -; j_gene: TRBJ1-1; CDR3aa: CASSLGVGGNTEAFF; CDR3nt: TGTGCCAGCAGCTTGGGGGTCGGAGGGAACACTGAAGCTTTCTTT
v_gene: TRBV29-1; abundance: few; d_gene: -; j_gene: TRBJ2-5; CDR3aa: CSGGSRVGETQYF; CDR3nt: TGCAGCGGGGGATCCAGGGTAGGGGAGACCCAGTACTTC
v_gene: TRBV5-5; abundance: -; d_gene: TRBD1; j_gene: TRBJ1-4; CDR3aa: CVSSLGTGQFEKLFF; CDR3nt: TGTGTCAGCAGCTTAGGGACAGGGCAGTTTGAAAAACTGTTTTTT
v_gene: TRBV7-9; abundance: -; d_gene: -; j_gene: TRBJ2-7; CDR3aa: CASSLGLRGGDSYEQYF; CDR3nt: TGTGCCAGCAGCTTAGGTCTTAGGGGCGGGGACTCCTACGAGCAGTACTTC
v_gene: TRBV7-2; abundance: many; d_gene: -; j_gene: TRBJ1-4; CDR3aa: CASSLARNEKLFF; CDR3nt: TGTGCCAGCAGCTTAGCTAGAAATGAAAAACTGTTTTTT
v_gene: TRBV9; abundance: -; d_gene: TRBD1; j_gene: TRBJ2-5; CDR3aa: CASINGTDFWETQYF; CDR3nt: TGTGCCAGCATCAACGGGACAGATTTTTGGGAGACCCAGTACTTC
v_gene: TRBV7-9; abundance: few; d_gene: -; j_gene: TRBJ1-6; CDR3aa: CASSLYEGEDSPLHF; CDR3nt: TGTGCCAGCAGCTTATACGAGGGTGAAGATTCACCCCTCCACTTT
v_gene: TRBV7-2; abundance: -; d_gene: -; j_gene: TRBJ2-7; CDR3aa: CASSALVAAEQYF; CDR3nt: TGTGCCAGCAGCGCCCTAGTAGCGGCCGAGCAGTACTTC
v_gene: TRBV28; abundance: -; d_gene: TRBD1; j_gene: TRBJ1-4; CDR3aa: CASGGGTGVGEELFF; CDR3nt: TGTGCCAGCGGCGGGGGGACAGGGGTTGGAGAAGAACTGTTTTTT
v_gene: TRBV29-1; abundance: many; d_gene: -; j_gene: TRBJ2-3; CDR3aa: CSVPENRVRSTDTQYF; CDR3nt: TGCAGCGTTCCCGAAAATCGGGTCAGGAGCACAGATACGCAGTATTTT
v_gene: TRBV10-3; abundance: few; d_gene: -; j_gene: TRBJ2-3; CDR3aa: CAISSGTRDTQYF; CDR3nt: TGTGCCATCAGTTCCGGGACAAGAGATACGCAGTATTTT
v_gene: TRBV29-1; abundance: -; d_gene: TRBD1; j_gene: TRBJ1-3; CDR3aa: CSAGTGSGNTIYF; CDR3nt: TGCAGCGCTGGGACAGGCTCTGGAAACACCATATATTTT
v_gene: TRBV28; abundance: once; d_gene: TRBD2; j_gene: TRBJ2-3; CDR3aa: CASSQTETLKRGADTQYF; CDR3nt: TGTGCCAGCAGTCAGACCGAGACCCTAAAGCGGGGGGCAGATACGCAGTATTTT
v_gene: TRBV4-3; abundance: few; d_gene: -; j_gene: TRBJ2-3; CDR3aa: CASSHQTGTDTQYF; CDR3nt: TGCGCCAGCAGCCACCAGACGGGCACAGATACGCAGTATTTT
v_gene: TRBV7-2; abundance: many; d_gene: -; j_gene: TRBJ2-7; CDR3aa: CASSLEQGDEQYF; CDR3nt: TGTGCCAGCAGCTTAGAACAGGGTGACGAGCAGTACTTC
v_gene: TRBV7-2; abundance: -; d_gene: TRBD1; j_gene: TRBJ2-7; CDR3aa: CASSLGQGRGNEQYF; CDR3nt: TGTGCCAGCAGCCTAGGACAGGGAAGGGGTAATGAGCAGTACTTC
v_gene: TRBV11-2; abundance: -; d_gene: -; j_gene: TRBJ2-7; CDR3aa: CASSLWGRAGFYEQYF; CDR3nt: TGTGCCAGCAGCTTATGGGGTCGGGCGGGTTTCTACGAGCAGTACTTC
v_gene: TRBV27; abundance: few; d_gene: -; j_gene: TRBJ2-7; CDR3aa: CASTLHEQYF; CDR3nt: TGTGCCAGTACCCTCCACGAGCAGTACTTC
v_gene: TRBV7-2; abundance: few; d_gene: TRBD1; j_gene: TRBJ2-3; CDR3aa: CASSRGTASSTDTQYF; CDR3nt: TGTGCCAGCAGCCGTGGGACAGCTTCTAGCACAGATACGCAGTATTTT
v_gene: TRBV5-5; abundance: -; d_gene: -; j_gene: TRBJ1-1; CDR3aa: CASSLGAPMNTEAFF; CDR3nt: TGTGCCAGCAGCTTGGGGGCCCCCATGAACACTGAAGCTTTCTTT
v_gene: TRBV4-1; abundance: -; d_gene: TRBD2; j_gene: TRBJ2-7; CDR3aa: CASSRGLAGTLNYEQYF; CDR3nt: TGCGCCAGCAGCCGCGGACTAGCGGGGACGCTCAACTACGAGCAGTACTTC
v_gene: TRBV3-1; abundance: -; d_gene: TRBD1; j_gene: TRBJ1-2; CDR3aa: CASIGQGFGGYTF; CDR3nt: TGTGCCAGCATAGGACAGGGGTTCGGTGGCTACACCTTC
v_gene: TRBV11-2; abundance: -; d_gene: -; j_gene: TRBJ1-2; CDR3aa: CASSSSRQGGYGYTF; CDR3nt: TGTGCCAGCAGCTCTAGCCGCCAGGGAGGCTATGGCTACACCTTC
v_gene: TRBV11-2; abundance: -; d_gene: -; j_gene: TRBJ1-1; CDR3aa: CASSLGAWADSSNTEAFF; CDR3nt: TGTGCCAGCAGCTTAGGGGCGTGGGCCGACAGTTCGAACACTGAAGCTTTCTTT
v_gene: TRBV12-5; abundance: -; d_gene: TRBD2; j_gene: TRBJ2-7; CDR3aa: CASGLARNEQYF; CDR3nt: TGTGCTAGTGGACTAGCGCGTAATGAGCAGTACTTC
v_gene: TRBV13; abundance: -; d_gene: TRBD2; j_gene: TRBJ2-1; CDR3aa: CASSPGLAGVRGVKEQFF; CDR3nt: TGTGCCAGCAGCCCAGGACTAGCGGGAGTTCGGGGGGTCAAGGAGCAGTTCTTC
v_gene: TRBV27; abundance: -; d_gene: -; j_gene: TRBJ1-1; CDR3aa: CAGRGSRVNTEAFF; CDR3nt: TGTGCCGGCAGGGGAAGTCGAGTGAACACTGAAGCTTTCTTT